This TCR beta chain was identified during a study of identical twins. The study's findings and limits: Within monozygotic twins, out-of-frame TCR alpha sharing was underestimated by the models. With abundant cord blood beta clonotypes, insertions were fewer; memory repertoires showed no such pattern. Alpha sequences that were out-of-frame and twin-shared showed an excess of low generation probability.

The CDR3 is 14 residues long. The V end was cut by 4 bases, the J end by 3 bases, with 10 bases between. The germline gives CDR1 SEHNR, CDR2 FQNEAQ (reference sequence). This clonotype came up a few times. Its specificity is not known. The cDNA had a unique molecular identifier and a template-switch universal primer site. MiXCR, applied by TCRdb to the 5' RACE reads, yields one record per CDR3 protein. The sample has about 530,000 distinct CDR3 sequences, about a fifth seen once. Separately, the same data were catalogued under a study of yellow fever vaccine responses in identical twins.

The sample comprised CD4+ T cells sorted from blood. The chain is built from TRBV7-9 and TRBJ1-5; D gene unclear. The TCR was taken from a woman aged 18-30 years in good health. This chain's CDR3 is CASSSDSPNQPQHF. The CDR3 region has the DNA TGTGCCAGCAGCTCTGATAGCCCCAATCAGCCCCAGCATTTT.